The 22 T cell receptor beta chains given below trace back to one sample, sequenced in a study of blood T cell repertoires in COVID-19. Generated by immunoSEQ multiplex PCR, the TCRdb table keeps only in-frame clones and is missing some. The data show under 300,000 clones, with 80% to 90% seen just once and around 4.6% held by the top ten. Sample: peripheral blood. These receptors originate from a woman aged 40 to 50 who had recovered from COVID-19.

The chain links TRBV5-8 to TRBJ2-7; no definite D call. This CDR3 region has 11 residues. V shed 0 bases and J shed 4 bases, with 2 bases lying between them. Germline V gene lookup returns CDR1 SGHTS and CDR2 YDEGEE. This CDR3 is CASSLAYEQYV. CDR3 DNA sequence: TGTGCCAGCAGCTTGGCTTACGAGCAGTACGTC.

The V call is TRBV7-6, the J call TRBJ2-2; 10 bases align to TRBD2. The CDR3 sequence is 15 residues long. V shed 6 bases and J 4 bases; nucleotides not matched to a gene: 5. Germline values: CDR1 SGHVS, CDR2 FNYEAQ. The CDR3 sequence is CASSPSGSFTGELFF. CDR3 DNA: TGTGCCAGCAGTCCTAGCGGGAGCTTCACCGGGGAGCTGTTTTTT.

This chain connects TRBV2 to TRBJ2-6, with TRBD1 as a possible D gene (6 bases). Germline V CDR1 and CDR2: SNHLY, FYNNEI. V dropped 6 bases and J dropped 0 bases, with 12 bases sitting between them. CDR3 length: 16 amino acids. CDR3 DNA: TGTGCCAGCAGCCGACAGGAACCCTCTGGGGCCAACGTCCTGACTTTC. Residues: CASSRQEPSGANVLTF.

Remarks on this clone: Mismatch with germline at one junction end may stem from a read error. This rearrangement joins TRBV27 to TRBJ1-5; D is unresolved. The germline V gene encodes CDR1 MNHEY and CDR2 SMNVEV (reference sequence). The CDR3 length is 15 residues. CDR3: CASSLVQPSDQPQHF. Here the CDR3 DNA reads TGTGCCAGCAGTTTAGTACAGCCTAGCGATCAGCCCCAGCATTTT.

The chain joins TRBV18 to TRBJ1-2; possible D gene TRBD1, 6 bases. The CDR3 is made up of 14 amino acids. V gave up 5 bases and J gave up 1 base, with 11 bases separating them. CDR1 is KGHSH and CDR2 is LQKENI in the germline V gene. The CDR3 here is CASSSDRLNYGYTF. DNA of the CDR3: TGTGCCAGCTCATCCGACAGGCTTAACTATGGCTACACCTTC.

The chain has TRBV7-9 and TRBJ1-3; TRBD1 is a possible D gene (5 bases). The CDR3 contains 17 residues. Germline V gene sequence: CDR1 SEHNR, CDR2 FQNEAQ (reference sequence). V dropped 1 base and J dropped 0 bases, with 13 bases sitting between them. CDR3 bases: TGTGCCAGCAGCTTAGGGGAGGGACTGAGCTCTGGAAACACCATATATTTT. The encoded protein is CASSLGEGLSSGNTIYF.

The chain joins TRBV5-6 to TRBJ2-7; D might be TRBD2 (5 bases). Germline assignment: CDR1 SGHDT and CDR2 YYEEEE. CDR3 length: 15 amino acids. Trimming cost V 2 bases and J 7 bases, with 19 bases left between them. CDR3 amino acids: CASSFRGYVLSEQYF. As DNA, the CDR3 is TGTGCCAGCAGCTTCCGGGGTTATGTCCTCTCGGAGCAGTACTTC.

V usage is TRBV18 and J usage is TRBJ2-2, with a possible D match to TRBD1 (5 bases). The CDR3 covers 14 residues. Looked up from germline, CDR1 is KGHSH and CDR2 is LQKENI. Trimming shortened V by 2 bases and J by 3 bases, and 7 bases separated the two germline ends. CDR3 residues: CASSPATDTGELFF. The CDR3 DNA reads TGTGCCAGCTCACCAGCGACAGACACCGGGGAGCTGTTTTTT. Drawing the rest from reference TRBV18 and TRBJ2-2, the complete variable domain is NAGVMQNPRHLVRRRGQEARLRCSPMKGHSHVYWYRQLPEEGLKFMVYLQKENIIDESGMPKERFSAEFPKEGPSILRIQQVVRGDSAAYFCASSPATDTGELFFGEGSRLTVL.

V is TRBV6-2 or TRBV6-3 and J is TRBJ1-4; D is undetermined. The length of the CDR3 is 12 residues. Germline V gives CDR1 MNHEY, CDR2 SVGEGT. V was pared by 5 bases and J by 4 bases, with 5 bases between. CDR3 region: CASSPSNEKLFF. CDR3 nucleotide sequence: TGTGCCAGCAGTCCCAGTAATGAAAAACTGTTTTTT.

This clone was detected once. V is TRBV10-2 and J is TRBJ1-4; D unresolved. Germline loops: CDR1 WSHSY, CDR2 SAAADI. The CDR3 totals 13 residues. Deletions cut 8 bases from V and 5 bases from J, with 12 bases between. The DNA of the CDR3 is TGCGCCAGCCTTGGACTTTTGAATGAAAAACTGTTTTTT. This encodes CASLGLLNEKLFF.

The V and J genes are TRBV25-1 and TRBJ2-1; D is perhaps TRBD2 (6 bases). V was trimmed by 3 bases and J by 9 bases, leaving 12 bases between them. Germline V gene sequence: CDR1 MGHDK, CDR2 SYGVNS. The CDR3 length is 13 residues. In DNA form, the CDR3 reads TGTGCCAGCAGTGAGGCCCGGAGGGGTGAGCAGTTCTTC. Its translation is CASSEARRGEQFF. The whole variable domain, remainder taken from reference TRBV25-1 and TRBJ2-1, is EADIYQTPRYLVIGTGKKITLECSQTMGHDKMYWYQQDPGMELHLIHYSYGVNSTEKGDLSSESTVSRIRTEHFPLTLESARPSHTSQYLCASSEARRGEQFFGPGTRLTVL.

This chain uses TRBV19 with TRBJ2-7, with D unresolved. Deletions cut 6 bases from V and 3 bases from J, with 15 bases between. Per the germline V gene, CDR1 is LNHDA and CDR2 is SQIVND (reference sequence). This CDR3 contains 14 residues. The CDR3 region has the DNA TGTGCCAGTAGCTCCAACTTACTTGACTACGAGCAGTACGTC. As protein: CASSSNLLDYEQYV.

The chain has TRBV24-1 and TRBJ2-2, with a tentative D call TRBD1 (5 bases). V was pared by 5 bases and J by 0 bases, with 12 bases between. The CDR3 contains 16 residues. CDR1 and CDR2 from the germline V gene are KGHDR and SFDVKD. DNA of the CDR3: TGTGCCACCAGTGGATATGACAGAGCGAACACCGGGGAGCTGTTTTTT. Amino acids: CATSGYDRANTGELFF.

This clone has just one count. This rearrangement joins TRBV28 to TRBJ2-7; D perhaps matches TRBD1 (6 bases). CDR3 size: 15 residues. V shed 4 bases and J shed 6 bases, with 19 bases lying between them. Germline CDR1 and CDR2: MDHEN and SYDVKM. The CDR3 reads CASSSDESTGGEQYV. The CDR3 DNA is TGTGCCAGCAGTTCGGACGAATCGACAGGCGGCGAGCAGTACGTC.

CDR3 nucleotides: TGTGCCAGTAGTAACAGCCTCTCTGGGGCCAACGTCCTGACTTTC. It translates to CASSNSLSGANVLTF. The genes are TRBV19 and TRBJ2-6; D remains ambiguous. Germline V lookup: CDR1 LNHDA, CDR2 SQIVND (reference sequence). The CDR3 sequence is 15 residues long. V shed 4 bases and J shed 0 bases, with 7 bases lying between them.

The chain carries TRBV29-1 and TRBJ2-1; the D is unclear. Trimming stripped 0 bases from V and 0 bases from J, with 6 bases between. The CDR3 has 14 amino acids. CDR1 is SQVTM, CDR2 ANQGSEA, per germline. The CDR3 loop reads CSVEDSRSYNEQFF. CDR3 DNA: TGCAGCGTTGAAGATAGTCGCTCCTACAATGAGCAGTTCTTC.

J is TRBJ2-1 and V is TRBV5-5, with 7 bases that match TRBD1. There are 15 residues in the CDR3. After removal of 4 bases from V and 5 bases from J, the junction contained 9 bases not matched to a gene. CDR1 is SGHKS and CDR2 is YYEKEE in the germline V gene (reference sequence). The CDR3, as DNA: TGTGCCAGCAGCGGCGGCCAGGGGGTAGACAATGAGCAGTTCTTC. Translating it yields CASSGGQGVDNEQFF.

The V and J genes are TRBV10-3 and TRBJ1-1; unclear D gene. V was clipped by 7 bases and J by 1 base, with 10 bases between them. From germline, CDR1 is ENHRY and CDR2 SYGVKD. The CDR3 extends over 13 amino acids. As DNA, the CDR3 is TGTGCCATCACCCAGGAACCGAACACTGAAGCTTTCTTT. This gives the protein CAITQEPNTEAFF.

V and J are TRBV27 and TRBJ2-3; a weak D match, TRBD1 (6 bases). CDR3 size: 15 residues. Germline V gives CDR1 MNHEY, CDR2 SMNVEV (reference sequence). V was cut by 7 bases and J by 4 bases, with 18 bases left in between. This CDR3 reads CASTRRGGWADTQYF. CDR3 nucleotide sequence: TGTGCCAGCACCCGCCGAGGGGGTTGGGCAGATACGCAGTATTTT.

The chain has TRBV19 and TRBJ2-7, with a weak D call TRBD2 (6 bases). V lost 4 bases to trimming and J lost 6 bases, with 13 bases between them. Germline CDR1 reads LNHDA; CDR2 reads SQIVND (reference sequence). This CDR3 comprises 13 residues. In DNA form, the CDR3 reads TGTGCCAGTAGTACCCGGGGGACGGGCGAGCAGTACTTC. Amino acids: CASSTRGTGEQYF.

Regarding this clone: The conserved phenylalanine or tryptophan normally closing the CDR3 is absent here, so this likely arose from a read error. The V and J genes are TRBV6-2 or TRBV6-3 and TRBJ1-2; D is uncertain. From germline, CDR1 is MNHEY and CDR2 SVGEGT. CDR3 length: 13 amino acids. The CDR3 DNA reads TGTGCCAGCACTTACGGACTGAGCTATGGCTACACCCTC. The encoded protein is CASTYGLSYGYTL.

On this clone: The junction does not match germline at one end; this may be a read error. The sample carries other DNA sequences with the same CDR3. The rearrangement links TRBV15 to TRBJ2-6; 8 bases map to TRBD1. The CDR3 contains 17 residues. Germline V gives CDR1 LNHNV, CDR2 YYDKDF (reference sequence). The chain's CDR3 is CATSSRDRLSGANVLTF. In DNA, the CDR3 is TGTGCCACCAGCAGCCGGGACAGGTTATCCGGGGCCAATGTCCTGACTTTC.